This T cell receptor (beta chain) emerged from a study of cytomegalovirus exposure and HLA in healthy donors. Study-wide background: As an earlier analysis found, some 170 million T cells yielded about 100 million unique TCR beta sequences.

Though probably carrying unrecorded immune exposures, donors were nominally healthy at sampling. Researchers ran the PCR with 60 Vbeta and 13 Jbeta primers. Sequencing used immunoSEQ multiplex PCR; TCRdb keeps in-frame clones, though not all of them. The sample has tens of thousands of clones, 70% to 85% seen once. The germline V gene encodes CDR1 PRHDT and CDR2 FYEKMQ (reference sequence). The V and J ends lost 2 bases and 10 bases, in that order; junction bases with no gene match: 12. The CDR3 has 16 residues. The receptor was isolated from a young man in good health and CMV-seronegative. Sequenced material: PBMCs. This sequence joins TRBV13 and TRBJ2-1; 9 nucleotides agree with TRBD2. Here the CDR3 reads CASSLSVAGESSEQFF. The CDR3 DNA reads as TGTGCCAGCAGCTTATCGGTAGCGGGAGAATCAAGCGAGCAGTTCTTC. Full variable domain (rest looked up from reference TRBV13 and TRBJ2-1): AAGVIQSPRHLIKEKRETATLKCYPIPRHDTVYWYQQGPGQDPQFLISFYEKMQSDKGSIPDRFSAQQFSDYHSELNMSSLELGDSALYFCASSLSVAGESSEQFFGPGTRLTVL.